This entry concerns a single T cell receptor (beta chain). This sample is drawn from a study of blood T cell repertoires in COVID-19. The wider study: In each case, the material was cDNA or gDNA derived from T cells, B-cell-depleted T cells, or PBMCs.

Participants' own reports of clinical history determined their cohort assignment. Deletions cut 4 bases from V and 0 bases from J, with 10 bases between. The CDR3 runs to 15 residues. The V gene's germline CDR1 is SGHRS and CDR2 YFSETQ. Libraries were prepared by immunoSEQ multiplex PCR; TCRdb keeps only in-frame clonotypes and omits some of them. The sample has around 180,000 clones; approximately 80% are singletons. V usage is TRBV5-1 and J usage is TRBJ2-2; perhaps TRBD2 as D (6 bases). The material sequenced was PBMCs or T cells enriched from blood (not recorded which). The receptor was isolated from a man aged 50 or older who had recovered from COVID-19. The CDR3 nucleotides read TGCGCCAGCAGCGGGGGGACGGCGAACACCGGGGAGCTGTTTTTT. Translating it yields CASSGGTANTGELFF.